This T cell receptor beta chain was identified in a study of control samples from healthy donors and cancer patients. The CDR3 totals 16 residues. CDR1 and CDR2 (germline): MDHEN, SYDVKM. TCRdb's table, derived via immunoSEQ multiplex PCR, lists solely in-frame clones and lacks some. Of about 44,000 clones in the sample, around 87% were seen once. Sequencing was done on a sample of PBMCs. This TCR derives from a woman in her fifties or sixties with lung cancer. V is TRBV28 and J is TRBJ2-5; 9 nucleotides agree with TRBD2. The last part of the DNA fits TRBJ2-7 better; the J call may be wrong. The chain's CDR3 is CASSLPLSGSRNEQYF. Written as DNA, the CDR3 is TGTGCCAGCAGTTTGCCTCTTAGCGGGAGTAGGAACGAGCAGTACTTC.